The 31 T cell receptor beta chains below all came from one sample that was sequenced in a study of blood T cells in healthy people across ages. Combining a sample-barcoded 5' primer with a J-beta primer mix, a second PCR ran for roughly 7 to 12 cycles. Via MiXCR, TCRdb re-called the 5' RACE reads, giving one row per CDR3 protein. This sample has hundreds of thousands of distinct CDR3 sequences, with 35% to 60% found just once. Sequenced input: blood. These receptor sequences come from a man older than 75 in good health.

CDR3 loop: CASEPGTGGFAYNSPLHF. CDR3 nucleotide sequence: TGTGCATCAGAACCCGGGACAGGGGGTTTCGCCTATAATTCACCCCTCCACTTT. This rearrangement joins TRBV30 to TRBJ1-6; 11 bases fit TRBD1. The V gene's germline CDR1 is GTSNPN and CDR2 SVGIG (reference sequence). This CDR3 has 18 amino acids.

This rearrangement joins TRBV24-1 to TRBJ1-5, with D perhaps matching TRBD1 (5 bases). Trimming removed 9 bases from V and 5 bases from J, with 13 bases in between. Germline loops: CDR1 KGHDR, CDR2 SFDVKD. The CDR3 spans 13 residues. CDR3 nucleotide sequence: TGTGCCACCCGTAGTGGGGGGGATCAGCCCCAGCATTTT. Translated: CATRSGGDQPQHF.

This clonotype came up a few times. The V call is TRBV28, the J call TRBJ2-5, with D uncertain. Per the germline V gene, CDR1 is MDHEN and CDR2 is SYDVKM. The V and J ends lost 5 bases and 5 bases respectively, with 24 bases between them. This CDR3 is 17 amino acids long. CDR3 residues: CASSGRRSAFISETQYF. Here the CDR3 DNA reads TGTGCCAGCAGTGGGCGTCGGTCGGCGTTCATTAGTGAGACCCAGTACTTC. Full variable domain (rest looked up from reference TRBV28 and TRBJ2-5): DVKVTQSSRYLVKRTGEKVFLECVQDMDHENMFWYRQDPGLGLRLIYFSYDVKMKEKGDIPEGYSVSREKKERFSLILESASTNQTSMYLCASSGRRSAFISETQYFGPGTRLLVL.

In this sample, this clonotype turned up a few times. The chain links TRBV3-1 to TRBJ2-5; D could derive from TRBD1 or TRBD2 (5 bases each). In germline, CDR1 is LGHDT, CDR2 YNNKEL (reference sequence). This CDR3 has 14 residues. V gave up 1 base and J gave up 11 bases, with 17 bases separating them. The CDR3 DNA reads as TGTGCCAGCAGCCAAGTTTATGCCCAGGGAGAGCAGTACTTC. Protein sequence: CASSQVYAQGEQYF.

This clonotype was counted many times. A much bigger clone sits one base away, suggesting this may be a read error. This sequence joins TRBV10-3 and TRBJ2-6; 7 positions agree with TRBD1. The CDR3 is 16 residues long. Germline V CDR1 and CDR2: ENHRY, SYGVKD. Trimming cost V 6 bases and J 4 bases; bases outside gene matches: 9. The CDR3 loop is CAISRQGGGGANVLTF. CDR3 DNA: TGTGCCATCAGCCGCCAAGGGGGCGGAGGGGCCAACGTCCTGACTTTC.

This clonotype was seen a handful of times. V gene TRBV3-1 combines with J gene TRBJ2-3, with 8 bases identical to TRBD2. Trimming at V came to 4 bases and at J to 4 bases, leaving 13 bases not matched to a gene. CDR3 length: 17 amino acids. Looked up from germline, CDR1 is LGHDT and CDR2 is YNNKEL (reference sequence). This chain's CDR3 is CASSRFRAGGSADTQYF. As DNA, the CDR3 is TGTGCCAGCAGCCGATTCCGGGCGGGAGGTAGTGCAGATACGCAGTATTTT.

This clonotype was observed a handful of times. V and J are TRBV11-2 and TRBJ2-1; D gene unclear. V lost 4 bases, J lost 10 bases, and 11 bases lay in between. Germline assignment: CDR1 SGHAT and CDR2 FQNNGV. The length of the CDR3 is 12 residues. CDR3 sequence: CASSYPGREQFF. The CDR3 nucleotides read TGTGCCAGCAGCTACCCTGGGCGGGAGCAGTTCTTC.

The CDR3 sequence: CASSVGGLASSYEQYF. The DNA of the CDR3 is TGTGCCAGCAGCGTAGGTGGACTGGCCAGCTCCTACGAGCAGTACTTC. The chain combines TRBV9 with TRBJ2-7, with D maybe TRBD2 (5 bases). The CDR3 is 16 residues long. The germline CDR1 and CDR2 sequences are SGDLS and YYNGEE. V shed 0 bases and J shed 0 bases, with 13 bases lying between them.

V and J are TRBV25-1 and TRBJ1-2; the match to TRBD1 covers 8 bases. The CDR3 consists of 14 residues. J was trimmed by 7 bases and V by 0 bases; bases with no gene match: 4. Germline V gene lookup returns CDR1 MGHDK and CDR2 SYGVNS. The CDR3 DNA is TGTGCCAGCAGTGAATACGCAGGGGGCGGTGGCTACACCTTC. Its translation is CASSEYAGGGGYTF.

Only a few counts were recorded for this clonotype. The genes are TRBV12-3 or TRBV12-4 and TRBJ2-4, with a tentative D call TRBD1 (6 bases). With 6 bases removed from V and 2 bases from J, the gap between germline ends came to 17 bases. This CDR3 has 16 residues. CDR3 sequence reads: CASSPMYTGTKNIQYF. In nucleotides, the CDR3 is TGTGCCAGCAGCCCGATGTACACAGGGACCAAAAACATTCAGTACTTC.

The V and J genes are TRBV6-1 and TRBJ2-1, with a weak D call TRBD1 (5 bases). The ends were cut back, 4 bases at V and 9 bases at J, with 19 bases in the middle. The germline CDR1 and CDR2 sequences are MNHNS and SASEGT. The CDR3 sequence is 15 residues long. The CDR3 here is CASSARTGIKVEQFF. CDR3 in DNA: TGTGCCAGCAGTGCCCGAACAGGCATAAAGGTTGAGCAGTTCTTC.

This clonotype came up a few times. The chain is built from TRBV7-2 and TRBJ2-7; unclear D gene. The CDR3 totals 15 residues. Trimming stripped 1 base from V and 10 bases from J, with 20 bases between. CDR1 and CDR2 from the germline V gene are SGHTA and FQGNSA. CDR3 loop: CASSLDLGSTRAQYF. The CDR3 DNA is TGTGCCAGCAGCTTAGATTTGGGATCCACTCGGGCCCAGTACTTC.

This clonotype was counted a few times. The rearrangement joins TRBV9 to TRBJ2-1, with 10 nucleotides matching TRBD2. V lost 0 bases to trimming and J lost 8 bases; unmatched junction nucleotides: 5. The CDR3 has 15 amino acids. CDR1 and CDR2 from the germline V gene are SGDLS and YYNGEE. This CDR3 reads CASSVEPSGSDEQFF. For the CDR3, the DNA is TGTGCCAGCAGCGTAGAGCCTAGCGGGAGTGATGAGCAGTTCTTC.

V is TRBV28 and J is TRBJ2-1; D perhaps matches TRBD1 (5 bases). Germline V gene lookup returns CDR1 MDHEN and CDR2 SYDVKM. This CDR3 contains 11 residues. V shed 3 bases and J shed 12 bases, with 9 bases lying between them. CDR3 DNA: TGTGCCAGCAGTTTTCGGCAGGGGCAGTTCTTC. This sequence encodes CASSFRQGQFF.

The rearrangement uses TRBV29-1 and TRBJ1-1, with 11 bases fitting TRBD1. With 7 bases clipped from V and 5 bases from J, the junction kept 6 bases outside the gene matches. The CDR3 totals 13 residues. CDR1 SQVTM and CDR2 ANQGSEA come from the germline V gene. The CDR3 region is CSARTGGETEAFF. The CDR3 bases are TGCAGCGCCAGGACAGGGGGCGAAACTGAAGCTTTCTTT.

This clonotype showed up just once. The chain uses TRBV28 and TRBJ2-7; 11 bases map to TRBD1. V lost 3 bases to trimming and J lost 0 bases; unmatched junction nucleotides: 4. This CDR3 has 16 residues. Per the germline V gene, CDR1 is MDHEN and CDR2 is SYDVKM. This CDR3 is CASSFPGTGGSYEQYF. DNA for the CDR3: TGTGCCAGCAGTTTTCCCGGGACAGGGGGCTCCTACGAGCAGTACTTC. Using reference TRBV28 and TRBJ2-7 for the parts outside the CDR3, the full variable domain is DVKVTQSSRYLVKRTGEKVFLECVQDMDHENMFWYRQDPGLGLRLIYFSYDVKMKEKGDIPEGYSVSREKKERFSLILESASTNQTSMYLCASSFPGTGGSYEQYFGPGTRLTVT.

This clonotype showed up just a few times. The chain carries TRBV7-2 and TRBJ2-1, with 7 nucleotides matching TRBD2. CDR3 length: 18 amino acids. Germline-derived CDR1 and CDR2 are SGHTA and FQGNSA. Unmatched junction bases numbered 18, after V lost 5 bases and J lost 5 bases. CDR3 nucleotides: TGTGCCAGCAGCCTAATTGGGAGGGCCTTCAGAAGGGACAATGAGCAGTTCTTC. This gives the protein CASSLIGRAFRRDNEQFF.

A few counts support this clonotype. The CDR3 loop reads CASSFGLADHSADTQYF. The CDR3 region has the DNA TGTGCCAGCAGTTTCGGGCTAGCAGACCATAGCGCAGATACGCAGTATTTT. The chain uses TRBV12-3 or TRBV12-4 and TRBJ2-3; the D gene is possibly TRBD2 (5 bases). V was clipped by 3 bases and J by 4 bases, with 20 bases between them. The CDR3 has 17 residues.

The chain uses TRBV3-1 and TRBJ2-3, with TRBD2 matching over 8 bases. V dropped 2 bases and J dropped 6; count of bases not matched to a gene: 4. The CDR3 covers 14 residues. Germline V gene lookup returns CDR1 LGHDT and CDR2 YNNKEL (reference sequence). The CDR3 nucleotides are TGTGCCAGCAGCCAACAGCGGGAGTTCGATACGCAGTATTTT. It is translated as CASSQQREFDTQYF.

The chain combines TRBV6-2 or TRBV6-3 with TRBJ2-4, with a weak D call TRBD2 (5 bases). The DNA end is a closer match to TRBJ2-7, so the J assignment may be wrong. Germline CDR1 is MNHEY and CDR2 is SVGEGT. The CDR3 covers 12 residues. The CDR3 DNA reads as TGTGCCAGCAGGGACTCGTTCTACGAGCAGTACTTC. The encoded protein is CASRDSFYEQYF.

The rearrangement joins TRBV12-3 or TRBV12-4 to TRBJ1-6; 7 bases line up with TRBD1. This CDR3 is built from 19 residues. The V and J ends lost 6 bases and 7 bases, in that order; junction bases with no gene match: 21. CDR3 loop: CASRSENFIGTESNSPLHF. The CDR3, as DNA: TGTGCCAGCAGATCCGAGAATTTCATAGGGACAGAATCAAATTCACCCCTCCACTTT.

V usage is TRBV24-1 and J usage is TRBJ2-2, with unresolved D. The CDR3 covers 15 residues. V was cut by 4 bases and J by 5 bases, with 13 bases left in between. CDR1 KGHDR and CDR2 SFDVKD come from the germline V gene. CDR3: CATSDQQPGTGELFF. Here the CDR3 DNA reads TGTGCCACCAGTGACCAACAACCGGGTACCGGGGAGCTGTTTTTT.

The gene calls are TRBV10-3 and TRBJ2-1, with 12 bases aligning to TRBD2. Germline loops: CDR1 ENHRY, CDR2 SYGVKD. V lost 5 bases, J lost 10 bases, and 6 bases stayed unmatched. The CDR3 is 14 amino acids. CDR3 nucleotides: TGTGCCATCAGTCCGACTAGCGGGAGTCCCGAGCAGTTCTTC. Its translation is CAISPTSGSPEQFF.

This chain connects TRBV6-1 to TRBJ2-2; TRBD2 agrees at 11 bases. The CDR3 runs to 16 residues. Trimming at V came to 10 bases and at J to 2 bases, leaving 9 bases not matched to a gene. From germline, CDR1 is MNHNS and CDR2 SASEGT. The CDR3 region is CATTGTSGFNTGELFF. The CDR3 nucleotides read TGTGCCACAACCGGGACTAGCGGTTTTAACACCGGGGAGCTGTTTTTT.

V usage is TRBV5-1 and J usage is TRBJ2-1, with D possibly called TRBD1 or TRBD2 (6 bases each). CDR1 and CDR2 (germline): SGHRS, YFSETQ. Deletions cut 0 bases from V and 3 bases from J, with 13 bases between. The CDR3 consists of 16 residues. CDR3 sequence: CASSLGRGAFYNEQFF. The CDR3 nucleotides read TGCGCCAGCAGCTTGGGGAGGGGGGCCTTCTACAATGAGCAGTTCTTC.

V gene TRBV20-1 combines with J gene TRBJ1-5, with a possible D match to TRBD1 (5 bases). V dropped 6 bases and J dropped 3 bases, with 15 bases sitting between them. The CDR3 is 14 amino acids. Germline V gene data show CDR1 as DFQATT and CDR2 as SNEGSKA (reference sequence). DNA for the CDR3: TGCAGTGCAAAAGGGTCAGGGATCAATCAGCCCCAGCATTTT. This translates into CSAKGSGINQPQHF.

Only one count was recorded for this clonotype. J is TRBJ2-7 and V is TRBV20-1, with D perhaps TRBD1 or TRBD2 (5 bases each). This CDR3 spans 15 amino acids. Per germline, CDR1 DFQATT and CDR2 SNEGSKA (reference sequence). The V and J ends lost 3 bases and 2 bases respectively, with 17 bases between them. CDR3 loop: CSARGVSTVAYEQYF. DNA for the CDR3: TGCAGTGCTAGGGGGGTATCAACGGTTGCCTACGAGCAGTACTTC.

This clonotype was detected many times. This chain links TRBV5-1 with TRBJ2-7, with 9 bases matching TRBD1. The germline V gene encodes CDR1 SGHRS and CDR2 YFSETQ. With V trimmed by 4 bases and J by 5 bases, 10 bases remained unmatched. This CDR3 is 15 amino acids long. The CDR3 DNA is TGCGCCAGCAGCCGAACCGGGGACAGGGTGAACGAGCAGTACTTC. It codes for CASSRTGDRVNEQYF.

DNA of the CDR3: TGTGCCAGCAGTTCGGAATCTGAGGCAGATACGCAGTATTTT. The encoded protein is CASSSESEADTQYF. The chain links TRBV2 to TRBJ2-3; unclear D gene. The germline V gene encodes CDR1 SNHLY and CDR2 FYNNEI. Trimming took off 5 bases at V and 4 bases at J, with 13 bases between the two ends. This CDR3 is built from 14 residues.

This chain links TRBV7-9 with TRBJ2-5; 13 nucleotides match TRBD2. The V gene end was trimmed by 2 bases and the J gene end by 4 bases; junction bases not matched to a gene: 4. Germline lookup yields CDR1 SEHNR and CDR2 FQNEAQ (reference sequence). This CDR3 region has 16 residues. CDR3 sequence reads: CASSLTTSGRGETQYF. As DNA, the CDR3 is TGTGCCAGCAGCTTAACCACTAGCGGGAGGGGAGAGACCCAGTACTTC. The full variable domain, with the rest looked up from reference TRBV7-9 and TRBJ2-5, is DTGVSQNPRHKITKRGQNVTFRCDPISEHNRLYWYRQTLGQGPEFLTYFQNEAQLEKSRLLSDRFSAERPKGSFSTLEIQRTEQGDSAMYLCASSLTTSGRGETQYFGPGTRLLVL.

The chain is built from TRBV29-1 and TRBJ2-5; possibly TRBD1 or TRBD2 for D (5 bases each). Germline V gene lookup returns CDR1 SQVTM and CDR2 ANQGSEA. The CDR3 contains 15 residues. Trimming took 7 bases from V and 1 from J, leaving 19 bases between them. The CDR3 DNA reads as TGCAGCGGGGGAGTGACGAAGGGACCCCAAGAGACCCAGTACTTC. Encoded protein: CSGGVTKGPQETQYF.